This TCR beta chain was captured by sequencing in a study of OX40 agonist ivuxolimab in advanced cancers. Background on the study: Ivuxolimab, which is an agonistic anti-OX40 (CD134) antibody, was administered to the patients. Having had anti-PD-1, anti-PD-L1 or anti-CTLA-4 therapy before was allowed, and approximately 40% had some.

Produced via immunoSEQ multiplex PCR; TCRdb's table is partial and in-frame only. The data hold more than 45,000 clones, with 85% to 95% observed a single time. A single count supports this clone. Its matching antigen is unknown. This CDR3 is built from 12 residues. Looked up from germline, CDR1 is LNHDA and CDR2 is SQIVND (reference sequence). The V end was cut by 4 bases, the J end by 1 base, with 1 base between. Patients with a history of autoimmune disease or on systemic immunosuppression were excluded. Findings and caveats of the study: On average, CD8+ T cells showed a greater number of expanded clones than CD4+.

The material sequenced was CD4+ or CD8+ T cells sorted from blood, taken in a trial of the OX40 agonist ivuxolimab. The clonotype comes from an adult with an advanced solid tumor such as melanoma, head and neck, liver or kidney cancer. The chain links TRBV19 to TRBJ2-2, with D unresolved. This chain's CDR3 is CASSRNTGELFF. The CDR3 DNA reads as TGTGCCAGTAGTAGGAACACCGGGGAGCTGTTTTTT.